The rows below give T cell receptor beta chains drawn from one sample of a study of T cell repertoires in cytomegalovirus infection. TCRdb fed the reads into MiXCR, producing one record per CDR3 protein. The table includes about 160,000 distinct CDR3 sequences, more than 15% detected once. Sequenced input: CD8+ T cells from PBMCs. The receptors shown here come from a human donor in good health (CMV status not recorded). Some clones in this sample may be carry-over from other donors' samples. CDR3s include the opening cysteine and the closing phenylalanine or tryptophan. Each record gives: D gene, clone size, CDR3 length, J gene, V gene, CDR3 protein, CDR3 DNA. D genes are given only for firm matches. Some rows have no size entry. The others give once, few or many, or a class for an expanded clone.

. . 17 TRBJ2-1 TRBV7-2 CASSRVAELSSYNEQFF TGTGCCAGCAGCAGAGTGGCGGAACTGAGCTCCTACAATGAGCAGTTCTTC
. . 14 TRBJ2-5 TRBV12-3/TRBV12-4 CASRTPGLQETQYF TGTGCCAGCAGAACACCGGGACTTCAAGAGACCCAGTACTTC
. . 11 TRBJ2-2 TRBV12-5 CASGPGGELFF TGTGCTAGTGGTCCAGGGGGGGAGCTGTTTTTT
TRBD2 few 17 TRBJ2-7 TRBV5-5 CASSPGASGRSWYEQYF TGTGCCAGCAGCCCGGGGGCTAGCGGGAGGAGCTGGTACGAGCAGTACTTC
. . 14 TRBJ1-1 TRBV29-1 CSVGGLQGEAEAFF TGCAGCGTTGGGGGCCTTCAGGGTGAGGCTGAAGCTTTCTTT
TRBD2 few 14 TRBJ2-7 TRBV7-8 CASSGGLAGREQYF TGTGCCAGCAGCGGGGGATTAGCGGGACGCGAGCAGTACTTC
. few 13 TRBJ2-7 TRBV24-1 CATQEGPDYEQYF TGTGCCACCCAGGAGGGACCGGACTACGAGCAGTACTTC
. many 15 TRBJ2-7 TRBV7-2 CASSLEPRSLYEQYF TGTGCCAGCAGCTTAGAGCCCAGAAGTCTCTACGAGCAGTACTTC
. few 10 TRBJ1-1 TRBV12-3/TRBV12-4 CASSLAEAFF TGTGCCAGCAGTTTGGCTGAAGCTTTCTTT
TRBD2 once 16 TRBJ2-1 TRBV12-3/TRBV12-4 CASSPIAGDLFNEQFF TGTGCCAGCAGTCCTATAGCGGGGGACCTCTTCAATGAGCAGTTCTTC
. few 11 TRBJ2-1 TRBV11-2 CASRILNEQFF TGTGCCAGCAGAATACTGAATGAGCAGTTCTTC
. . 12 TRBJ1-1 TRBV7-2 CASSLGGLQAFF TGTGCCAGCAGCTTGGGGGGACTACAAGCTTTCTTT
TRBD1 . 15 TRBJ2-3 TRBV28 CATEYTGGRGDTQYF TGTGCCACCGAGTATACAGGGGGCCGCGGAGATACGCAGTATTTT
. . 13 TRBJ2-1 TRBV7-6 CASSVAEDNEQFF TGTGCCAGCAGCGTCGCCGAAGACAATGAGCAGTTCTTC
. . 16 TRBJ2-3 TRBV7-6 CASSLVRGARTDTQYF TGTGCCAGCAGCTTAGTCCGGGGGGCGAGGACAGATACGCAGTATTTT
. . 10 TRBJ2-7 TRBV2 CASSGYEQYF TGTGCCAGCAGTGGTTACGAGCAGTACTTC
TRBD2 few 16 TRBJ2-1 TRBV7-3 CASSPEGIAGGDEQFF TGTGCCAGCAGCCCGGAAGGGATCGCGGGGGGCGATGAGCAGTTCTTC
TRBD2 . 15 TRBJ2-7 TRBV9 CASSARTSRLHEQYF TGTGCCAGCAGCGCCCGGACTAGCAGGTTACACGAGCAGTACTTC
. few 13 TRBJ2-1 TRBV7-9 CASSSPSRDKQFF TGTGCCAGCAGCTCTCCTTCCCGGGATAAGCAGTTCTTC
. few 15 TRBJ2-6 TRBV24-1 CATSAGPGGANVLTF TGTGCCACCAGTGCCGGGCCCGGTGGGGCCAACGTCCTGACTTTC
TRBD1 few 11 TRBJ1-1 TRBV29-1 CSIYRGPKAFF TGCAGCATTTACAGGGGGCCGAAAGCTTTCTTT
TRBD1 . 15 TRBJ1-2 TRBV12-5 CASGRDRGLPTGYTF TGTGCTAGTGGCCGGGACAGGGGGCTGCCTACTGGCTACACCTTC
. once 12 TRBJ2-1 TRBV20-1 CSARAGHNEQFF TGCAGTGCTAGAGCCGGGCACAATGAGCAGTTCTTC
TRBD2 once 16 TRBJ2-3 TRBV2 CASSEGAGGPTDTQYF TGTGCCAGCAGTGAAGGGGCGGGAGGGCCCACAGATACGCAGTATTTT
TRBD2 few 17 TRBJ2-1 TRBV7-9 CASSLAPSGGSYNEQFF TGTGCCAGCAGCTTAGCTCCTAGCGGGGGCTCCTACAATGAGCAGTTCTTC
TRBD1 many 14 TRBJ2-7 TRBV7-6 CASSLGQGGYEQYF TGTGCCAGCAGTTTAGGACAGGGCGGCTACGAGCAGTACTTC
. few 14 TRBJ2-7 TRBV7-8 CASSSRGNSYEQYF TGTGCCAGCAGCTCCCGGGGGAACTCCTACGAGCAGTACTTC
. . 17 TRBJ2-1 TRBV29-1 CSVQLLGVSKLYNEQFF TGCAGCGTTCAACTCCTGGGGGTCTCTAAACTCTACAATGAGCAGTTCTTC
. . 13 TRBJ1-2 TRBV7-3 CASSLTATYGYTF TGTGCCAGCAGCCTAACGGCTACCTATGGCTACACCTTC
TRBD1 . 15 TRBJ2-1 TRBV7-9 CASSPSDRVHNEQFF TGTGCCAGCAGCCCGAGTGACAGGGTCCACAATGAGCAGTTCTTC
. few 11 TRBJ2-7 TRBV7-9 CATQNGPEQYF TGTGCCACCCAGAATGGGCCCGAGCAGTACTTC
. once 14 TRBJ2-2 TRBV7-6 CVSSLRVNTGELFF TGTGTCAGCAGCCTGAGAGTTAACACCGGGGAGCTGTTTTTT
. . 16 TRBJ2-3 TRBV7-9 CASSSTSTGRTDTQYF TGTGCCAGCAGCTCGACTTCGACAGGACGCACAGATACGCAGTATTTT
. few 16 TRBJ1-3 TRBV7-9 CASSPQEGSSGNTIYF TGTGCCAGCAGCCCACAAGAGGGGAGCTCTGGAAACACCATATATTTT
. . 16 TRBJ2-5 TRBV25-1 CASSGERAGKRVTQYF TGTGCCAGCAGTGGGGAGCGGGCCGGCAAGAGGGTGACCCAGTACTTC
. few 14 TRBJ2-7 TRBV4-3 CASSSSLSSYEQYF TGCGCCAGCAGCTCCTCACTAAGCTCCTACGAGCAGTACTTC
TRBD1 few 17 TRBJ1-1 TRBV6-5 CASSYSIFDRVNTEAFF TGTGCCAGCAGTTACTCGATCTTTGACAGGGTGAACACTGAAGCTTTCTTT